These 20 T cell receptor beta chains were all obtained from the same sample, sequenced in a study of monozygotic twins with inflammatory bowel disease. TCRdb reprocessed the 5' RACE reads, with one entry per CDR3 protein and no DNA. This specimen shows 300,000 to 400,000 distinct CDR3 sequences; the ten leading clones hold just over 2.5%. Sequencing was performed on blood. All receptors derive from a human donor with ulcerative colitis or Crohn's disease, or a healthy co-twin of an affected twin (not recorded which).

CDR3 amino acids: CASSQTRTGLETQYF. The chain links TRBV3-1 to TRBJ2-5; the TRBD1 assignment by TCRdb is unverifiable without DNA. The CDR3 extends over 15 amino acids. From germline, CDR1 is LGHDT and CDR2 YNNKEL (reference sequence).

The chain employs TRBV12-3 or TRBV12-4 and TRBJ2-3; the D call of TRBD1 rests on TCRdb alone, since no DNA is present to check it. This CDR3 spans 14 amino acids. CDR3 amino acids: CASSRDGVTDTQYF.

The chain employs TRBV28 and TRBJ2-7; the D gene TCRdb calls, TRBD2, cannot be checked with no DNA. The CDR3 length is 15 residues. Germline V gives CDR1 MDHEN, CDR2 SYDVKM. This CDR3 is CASTASAGSSYEQYF. The variable domain in full, completed from reference TRBV28 and TRBJ2-7, reads DVKVTQSSRYLVKRTGEKVFLECVQDMDHENMFWYRQDPGLGLRLIYFSYDVKMKEKGDIPEGYSVSREKKERFSLILESASTNQTSMYLCASTASAGSSYEQYFGPGTRLTVT.

The V gene is TRBV19, the J gene TRBJ2-6. The germline V gene encodes CDR1 LNHDA and CDR2 SQIVND (reference sequence). CDR3 length: 13 residues. CDR3: CASRDSWANVLTF.

The CDR3 loop is CASSAKDRGGTEAFF. The chain carries TRBV7-2 and TRBJ1-1; no DNA is available, so the TRBD1 call from TCRdb remains unchecked. This CDR3 comprises 15 residues. Germline V gene lookup returns CDR1 SGHTA and CDR2 FQGNSA. Supplemented by reference TRBV7-2 and TRBJ1-1, the full variable domain reads GAGVSQSPSNKVTEKGKDVELRCDPISGHTALYWYRQSLGQGLEFLIYFQGNSAPDKSGLPSDRFSAERTGGSVSTLTIQRTQQEDSAVYLCASSAKDRGGTEAFFGQGTRLTVV.

This chain links TRBV5-1 with TRBJ2-7; TCRdb calls TRBD1, which cannot be checked without DNA. The CDR3 spans 15 residues. Germline CDR1 and CDR2: SGHRS and YFSETQ. The CDR3 here is CASSLLWDSSYEQYF.

This rearrangement joins TRBV14 to TRBJ1-2; TCRdb proposes TRBD1, but this gene call is untestable without DNA. The CDR3 extends over 14 amino acids. Germline assignment: CDR1 SGHDN and CDR2 FVKESK. The chain's CDR3 is CASSLRGVSHGYTF. The variable domain in full, with the rest retrieved from reference TRBV14 and TRBJ1-2, is EAGVTQFPSHSVIEKGQTVTLRCDPISGHDNLYWYRRVMGKEIKFLLHFVKESKQDESGMPNNRFLAERTGGTYSTLKVQPAELEDSGVYFCASSLRGVSHGYTFGSGTRLTVV.

V usage is TRBV4-2 and J usage is TRBJ2-5; checking the TCRdb D call of TRBD1 is not possible without DNA. Germline lookup yields CDR1 LGHNA and CDR2 YNFKEQ. The CDR3 consists of 16 residues. Here the CDR3 reads CASSQGTALLQETQYF.

The chain has TRBV19 and TRBJ2-1; without DNA, the TCRdb call of TRBD1 cannot be checked. Germline V gene data show CDR1 as LNHDA and CDR2 as SQIVND (reference sequence). CDR3 length equals 14 residues. The CDR3 is CASSTPLVYNEQFF.

The CDR3 here is CATSGYPGQGDEKLFF. The rearrangement links TRBV15 to TRBJ1-4; TCRdb returns TRBD1, unconfirmable since there is no DNA. Germline V gives CDR1 LNHNV, CDR2 YYDKDF (reference sequence). The CDR3 runs 16 residues.

The chain uses TRBV12-3 or TRBV12-4 and TRBJ1-5; TCRdb's D call, TRBD1, is unchecked because there is no DNA. CDR3 size: 15 residues. The CDR3 region is CASSPQGSGNQPQHF.

V and J are TRBV5-1 and TRBJ2-7; the D call from TCRdb, TRBD1, cannot be confirmed without DNA. Germline CDR1 SGHRS, CDR2 YFSETQ. CDR3 size: 15 residues. The CDR3 is CASSLAGGSPYEQYF.

V usage is TRBV4-2 and J usage is TRBJ2-3; TCRdb proposes TRBD1, but this gene call is untestable without DNA. From germline, CDR1 is LGHNA and CDR2 YNFKEQ. This CDR3 spans 15 amino acids. The CDR3 sequence: CGSRPTQPGTDTQYF.

This chain uses TRBV5-1 with TRBJ2-1; TCRdb reports TRBD1, a call that lacks DNA to check it against. The CDR3 is 14 amino acids. Germline V CDR1 and CDR2: SGHRS, YFSETQ. The CDR3 spells CASSWVTGNNEQFF. The full variable domain, with the rest looked up from reference TRBV5-1 and TRBJ2-1, is KAGVTQTPRYLIKTRGQQVTLSCSPISGHRSVSWYQQTPGQGLQFLFEYFSETQRNKGNFPGRFSGRQFSNSRSEMNVSTLELGDSALYLCASSWVTGNNEQFFGPGTRLTVL.

This chain links TRBV20-1 with TRBJ1-4. CDR1 and CDR2 from the germline V gene are DFQATT and SNEGSKA (reference sequence). The CDR3 sequence is 14 residues long. The CDR3 sequence is CSAREASTNEKLFF.

The chain links TRBV15 to TRBJ2-5; TCRdb's D gene call, TRBD1, goes unchecked for lack of DNA. The CDR3 is 15 amino acids. Looked up from germline, CDR1 is LNHNV and CDR2 is YYDKDF (reference sequence). The CDR3: CATSREKGLGETQYF.

The V gene is TRBV20-1, the J gene TRBJ1-4. The CDR3 consists of 15 residues. In germline, CDR1 is DFQATT, CDR2 SNEGSKA (reference sequence). CDR3 in amino acids: CSASLAGEANEKLFF.

V is TRBV4-2 and J is TRBJ2-1; TCRdb gives TRBD1 as the D gene, but with no DNA this cannot be confirmed. The CDR3 consists of 15 residues. Germline V CDR1 and CDR2: LGHNA, YNFKEQ. The CDR3 reads CASSQAGASYNEQFF.

The chain couples TRBV29-1 to TRBJ2-5; no DNA is available, so the TRBD2 call from TCRdb remains unchecked. CDR3 length: 16 residues. CDR1 and CDR2 (germline): SQVTM, ANQGSEA. CDR3 protein: CSVEGGPWPGQETQYF.

This chain uses TRBV28 with TRBJ2-2; TCRdb reports TRBD2, a call that lacks DNA to check it against. Germline V gene sequence: CDR1 MDHEN, CDR2 SYDVKM. The CDR3 is 13 amino acids. The CDR3 reads CASGQIGPGELFF.